The rows below give T cell receptor beta chains drawn from one sample of a study of T cell clonotyping in hematopoietic cell transplantation. Repertoires were generated with immunoSEQ multiplex PCR, while TCRdb's copy carries only in-frame clones and drops some. Of roughly 80,000 clones in the sample, almost 97% were seen once. Source: peripheral blood mononuclear cells, taken before stem cell transplant. The source is a woman between 45 and 60 years old with acute myeloid leukemia. Some clones in this sample may be carry-over from other donors' samples. Both conserved end residues are part of each CDR3. A D gene is named only where the DNA matches it firmly. The listing skips clone size in some rows; elsewhere it reads once, few, many or a size class.

D gene	CDR3 length	J gene	V gene	clone size	CDR3 protein	CDR3 DNA
TRBD1	16	TRBJ1-5	TRBV30	-	CAWSVRADRRHQPQHF	TGTGCCTGGAGTGTCCGGGCGGACAGGCGCCATCAGCCCCAGCATTTT
-	15	TRBJ1-5	TRBV6-1	-	CASRIGDNYYQPQHF	TGTGCCAGCAGAATAGGGGACAATTATTACCAGCCCCAGCATTTT
-	14	TRBJ2-7	TRBV9	-	CASSVDGRAYEQYF	TGTGCCAGCAGCGTAGATGGGAGAGCCTACGAGCAGTACTTC
-	15	TRBJ2-5	TRBV7-2	-	CASSLGPQPQETQYF	TGTGCCAGCAGCTTAGGGCCACAACCCCAAGAGACCCAGTACTTC
-	14	TRBJ1-2	TRBV5-4	-	CASSLQGLNYGYTF	TGTGCCAGCAGCCTCCAGGGTTTGAACTATGGCTACACCTTC
TRBD1	15	TRBJ2-5	TRBV6-5	once	CASSYVQGAGETQYF	TGTGCCAGCAGTTACGTACAGGGGGCAGGGGAGACCCAGTACTTC
TRBD1	15	TRBJ1-5	TRBV19	once	CASRNRGQGGQPQHF	TGTGCCAGTAGAAACCGCGGACAGGGGGGTCAGCCCCAGCATTTT
-	13	TRBJ2-7	TRBV10-2	-	CASSERLVYEQYF	TGCGCCAGCAGTGAGCGTCTAGTCTACGAGCAGTACTTC
-	11	TRBJ1-1	TRBV29-1	-	CSVEANTEAFF	TGCAGCGTTGAAGCGAACACTGAAGCTTTCTTT
-	14	TRBJ1-1	TRBV28	-	CASLEAALRTEAFF	TGTGCCAGCCTTGAAGCCGCACTGAGGACTGAAGCTTTCTTT
TRBD2	15	TRBJ2-5	TRBV7-2	-	CASSFTTSGEETQYF	TGTGCCAGCAGCTTTACGACTAGCGGGGAAGAGACCCAGTACTTC
-	14	TRBJ1-2	TRBV6-1	-	CASSEQGSVLGYTF	TGTGCCAGCAGTGAACAGGGGTCAGTCCTCGGCTACACCTTC
TRBD2	16	TRBJ2-3	TRBV19	-	CASSSLAGASTDTQYF	TGTGCCAGTAGTTCACTAGCGGGGGCATCCACAGATACGCAGTATTTT
TRBD1	15	TRBJ2-7	TRBV5-1	-	CASSSTGGAGHEQYF	TGCGCCAGCAGCTCGACAGGGGGCGCGGGCCACGAGCAGTACTTC
-	15	TRBJ1-5	TRBV6-6	-	CASSYLTTDNQPQHF	TGTGCCAGCAGTTACCTAACCACGGACAATCAGCCCCAGCATTTT
TRBD1	13	TRBJ1-2	TRBV6-5	-	CASTPPRGRGYTF	TGTGCCAGCACCCCTCCCAGGGGGCGAGGCTACACCTTC
TRBD1	13	TRBJ1-2	TRBV29-1	-	CSVERGLRYGYTF	TGCAGCGTTGAAAGGGGGCTCCGGTATGGCTACACCTTC
-	15	TRBJ1-4	TRBV4-2	-	CASSQEPGRNEKLFF	TGTGCCAGCAGCCAAGAGCCGGGAAGGAATGAAAAACTGTTTTTT
-	17	TRBJ2-3	TRBV28	-	CASSLRMIVGGTDTQYF	TGTGCCAGCAGTTTAAGGATGATAGTGGGAGGCACAGATACGCAGTATTTT
-	17	TRBJ2-3	TRBV19	once	CASSIDRFRTGTDTQYF	TGTGCCAGTAGTATAGATCGTTTCAGGACGGGGACAGATACGCAGTATTTT
-	14	TRBJ2-1	TRBV5-1	-	CASSPWTDRDEQFF	TGCGCCAGCAGCCCGTGGACGGACCGGGATGAGCAGTTCTTC
TRBD2	13	TRBJ2-5	TRBV6-5	-	CAPGLAGGGTQYF	TGTGCCCCGGGGCTAGCGGGAGGTGGGACCCAGTACTTC
TRBD1	16	TRBJ1-1	TRBV5-1	-	CASSPRQGAANTEAFF	TGCGCCAGCAGCCCGAGACAGGGGGCGGCGAACACTGAAGCTTTCTTT
-	14	TRBJ2-7	TRBV5-8	few	CASSSGSSIPSQYF	TGTGCCAGCAGCTCGGGGTCCTCCATCCCGAGCCAGTACTTC
TRBD1	15	TRBJ1-2	TRBV7-9	-	CASSPRTGYNYGYTF	TGTGCCAGCAGCCCTCGGACAGGGTATAACTATGGCTACACCTTC
-	13	TRBJ2-7	TRBV7-8	-	CASSLVDRGEQYF	TGTGCCAGCAGCTTAGTAGACAGAGGCGAGCAGTACTTC
TRBD1	15	TRBJ1-6	TRBV14	-	CASSQSGTANSPLHF	TGTGCCAGCAGCCAATCCGGGACAGCTAATTCACCCCTCCACTTT
TRBD1	15	TRBJ1-5	TRBV19	-	CASRLGTGFHQPQHF	TGTGCCAGTAGGCTGGGGACAGGATTTCATCAGCCCCAGCATTTT
-	11	TRBJ1-1	TRBV29-1	-	CSVGAVPEAFF	TGCAGCGTTGGAGCAGTTCCTGAAGCTTTCTTT
-	13	TRBJ2-2	TRBV21-1	-	CASSKSRPGELFF	TGTGCCAGCAGCAAAAGCAGGCCCGGGGAGCTGTTTTTT
-	15	TRBJ2-5	TRBV7-7	-	CASSLRLAGMETQYF	TGTGCTAGCAGCTTAAGGCTAGCAGGCATGGAGACCCAGTACTTC
-	15	TRBJ1-4	TRBV11-2	-	CASSLAPATNEKLFF	TGTGCCAGCAGCTTAGCCCCGGCAACTAATGAAAAACTGTTTTTT
TRBD2	12	TRBJ2-7	TRBV29-1	-	CSVRLAGAGQYF	TGCAGCGTAAGACTAGCGGGCGCGGGGCAGTACTTC
-	16	TRBJ1-5	TRBV30	-	CAWSDHPDRRVKPQHF	TGTGCCTGGAGTGACCACCCCGACAGGCGGGTCAAGCCCCAGCATTTT
-	10	TRBJ1-2	TRBV6-1	-	CASSEEEVTF	TGTGCCAGCAGTGAAGAGGAGGTCACCTTC
TRBD2	14	TRBJ2-1	TRBV4-2	few	CASSARTRNNEQFF	TGTGCCAGCAGCGCTAGGACTAGAAACAATGAGCAGTTCTTC
-	11	TRBJ1-4	TRBV6-6	-	CASTFSEKLFF	TGTGCCAGCACTTTTTCTGAAAAACTGTTTTTT
TRBD2	16	TRBJ2-2	TRBV6-1	-	CASSELNGRGTGELFF	TGTGCCAGCAGTGAACTGAACGGGAGGGGGACCGGGGAGCTGTTTTTT
TRBD2	14	TRBJ2-2	TRBV30	-	CAWTRTREDGELFF	TGTGCCTGGACCCGGACACGGGAGGACGGGGAGCTGTTTTTT
TRBD1	14	TRBJ1-2	TRBV30	-	CAWSANRGRKGYTF	TGTGCCTGGAGCGCCAACAGGGGGCGCAAAGGCTACACCTTC
-	15	TRBJ1-1	TRBV18	-	CASFAGTVMNTEAFF	TGTGCCAGTTTTGCCGGGACGGTCATGAACACTGAAGCTTTCTTT
-	19	TRBJ2-1	TRBV5-8	-	CASSLAEGRLKVPIGEQFF	TGTGCCAGCAGCTTGGCCGAGGGTCGTTTGAAGGTCCCCATAGGTGAGCAGTTCTTC
-	12	TRBJ2-7	TRBV30	-	CAWAGGPYEQYF	TGTGCCTGGGCCGGGGGGCCATACGAGCAGTACTTC
-	20	TRBJ1-3	TRBV4-1	once	CASSHDRKTGQRRSGNTIYF	TGCGCCAGCAGCCACGACAGGAAAACCGGACAGCGACGTTCCGGAAACACCATATATTTT
-	15	TRBJ2-2	TRBV6-1	-	CASSAQGGNTGELFF	TGTGCCAGCAGTGCGCAGGGGGGGAACACCGGGGAGCTGTTTTTT
-	14	TRBJ1-1	TRBV13	-	CASSLGASVTEAFF	TGTGCCAGCAGCTTAGGCGCCAGTGTAACTGAAGCTTTCTTT